Following are 24 T cell receptor beta chains from one sample sequenced in a study of cytomegalovirus exposure and HLA in healthy donors. Some clones are missing from TCRdb's copy, which holds only in-frame ones; the method was immunoSEQ multiplex PCR. The table records more than 85,000 clones, roughly 95% of them present only once. Material for sequencing was PBMCs. Every receptor here comes from a woman under 30 in good health and CMV-seronegative.

The chain couples TRBV27 to TRBJ2-7, with D possibly being TRBD1 (5 bases). The CDR3 runs to 13 residues. Trimming removed 5 bases at V and 3 bases at J, with 11 bases between. Germline lookup yields CDR1 MNHEY and CDR2 SMNVEV (reference sequence). The DNA for the CDR3 is TGTGCCAGCAGTCTCCGACAGTACTACGAGCAGTACTTC. Encoded protein: CASSLRQYYEQYF.

The chain links TRBV6-6 to TRBJ2-6; the D is unclear. CDR1 and CDR2 (germline): MNHNY, SVGAGI (reference sequence). This CDR3 has 16 amino acids. Trimming cost V 8 bases and J 2 bases, with 16 bases left between them. For the CDR3, the DNA is TGTGCCAGCGCATCCGGGTCCTACACTGGGGCCAACGTCCTGACTTTC. Residues: CASASGSYTGANVLTF.

V gene TRBV5-5 combines with J gene TRBJ1-6; 7 bases agree with TRBD1. Germline V gene sequence: CDR1 SGHKS, CDR2 YYEKEE (reference sequence). The ends lost 1 base at V and 0 bases at J; junction bases unmatched: 7. CDR3 length equals 18 residues. This CDR3 reads CASSLWTGPSSYNSPLHF. Written as DNA, the CDR3 is TGTGCCAGCAGCTTGTGGACAGGTCCGAGCTCCTATAATTCACCCCTCCACTTT. The full variable domain, completed using reference TRBV5-5 and TRBJ1-6, is DAGVTQSPTHLIKTRGQQVTLRCSPISGHKSVSWYQQVLGQGPQFIFQYYEKEERGRGNFPDRFSARQFPNYSSELNVNALLLGDSALYLCASSLWTGPSSYNSPLHFGNGTRLTVT.

This clone appeared a single time. The chain links TRBV2 to TRBJ2-3; 7 positions match TRBD2. V shed 10 bases and J 0 bases; nucleotides not matched to a gene: 7. The CDR3 is made up of 14 amino acids. CDR1 is SNHLY and CDR2 is FYNNEI in the germline V gene. In DNA form, the CDR3 reads TGTGCCACCCGGGGGGACTCAAGCACAGATACGCAGTATTTT. It yields the protein CATRGDSSTDTQYF. The full variable domain, with the rest looked up from reference TRBV2 and TRBJ2-3, is EPEVTQTPSHQVTQMGQEVILRCVPISNHLYFYWYRQILGQKVEFLVSFYNNEISEKSEIFDDQFSVERPDGSNFTLKIRSTKLEDSAMYFCATRGDSSTDTQYFGPGTRLTVL.

The chain recombines TRBV7-9 with TRBJ2-3, with 8 bases matching TRBD2. Trimming at V came to 4 bases and at J to 8 bases, leaving 17 bases not matched to a gene. Germline lookup yields CDR1 SEHNR and CDR2 FQNEAQ (reference sequence). There are 17 residues in the CDR3. The CDR3: CASSSTRDSGMTGTQYF. The CDR3, as DNA: TGTGCCAGCAGCTCGACTCGAGATAGCGGGATGACGGGTACGCAGTATTTT. Variable domain in full (rest from reference TRBV7-9 and TRBJ2-3): DTGVSQNPRHKITKRGQNVTFRCDPISEHNRLYWYRQTLGQGPEFLTYFQNEAQLEKSRLLSDRFSAERPKGSFSTLEIQRTEQGDSAMYLCASSSTRDSGMTGTQYFGPGTRLTVL.

This chain joins TRBV28 and TRBJ2-5; 7 nucleotides match TRBD1. The CDR3 is 16 residues long. Germline V CDR1 and CDR2: MDHEN, SYDVKM. The ends lost 5 bases at V and 5 bases at J; junction bases unmatched: 14. The CDR3 region is CASSPLTTGLGETQYF. The CDR3, as DNA: TGTGCCAGCAGTCCATTGACGACAGGGTTAGGTGAGACCCAGTACTTC. Based on the CDR3 plus reference TRBV28 and TRBJ2-5, the full variable domain is DVKVTQSSRYLVKRTGEKVFLECVQDMDHENMFWYRQDPGLGLRLIYFSYDVKMKEKGDIPEGYSVSREKKERFSLILESASTNQTSMYLCASSPLTTGLGETQYFGPGTRLLVL.

As concerns this clone: Other DNA sequences of this sample code for an identical CDR3. The CDR3 sequence is CASSYSRASYEQYF. In DNA, the CDR3 is TGTGCCAGCAGTTACTCGAGGGCCAGCTACGAGCAGTACTTC. V and J are TRBV6-5 and TRBJ2-7; possible D gene TRBD2, 5 bases. Trimming took 0 bases from V and 3 from J, leaving 9 bases between them. Germline CDR1 is MNHEY and CDR2 is SVGAGI. CDR3 length: 14 residues.

The chain joins TRBV5-1 to TRBJ2-1; no definite D call. V was cut by 0 bases and J by 4 bases, with 11 bases left in between. The V gene's germline CDR1 is SGHRS and CDR2 YFSETQ. The CDR3 spans 15 residues. CDR3 sequence (DNA): TGCGCCAGCAGCTTGGGAACCTATATGTACAATGAGCAGTTCTTC. Translating it yields CASSLGTYMYNEQFF. The variable domain in full, with the rest retrieved from reference TRBV5-1 and TRBJ2-1, is KAGVTQTPRYLIKTRGQQVTLSCSPISGHRSVSWYQQTPGQGLQFLFEYFSETQRNKGNFPGRFSGRQFSNSRSEMNVSTLELGDSALYLCASSLGTYMYNEQFFGPGTRLTVL.

The chain carries TRBV2 and TRBJ1-1; D gene ambiguous. The CDR3 sequence is 15 residues long. CDR1 is SNHLY and CDR2 is FYNNEI in the germline V gene. V lost 2 bases, J lost 2 bases, and 12 bases lay in between. In nucleotides, the CDR3 is TGTGCCAGCAGTGAATTTGGGCAGGAAAACACTGAAGCTTTCTTT. Its protein is CASSEFGQENTEAFF. Supplemented by reference TRBV2 and TRBJ1-1, the full variable domain reads EPEVTQTPSHQVTQMGQEVILRCVPISNHLYFYWYRQILGQKVEFLVSFYNNEISEKSEIFDDQFSVERPDGSNFTLKIRSTKLEDSAMYFCASSEFGQENTEAFFGQGTRLTVV.

The chain combines TRBV6-5 with TRBJ1-2, with a weak D call TRBD1 (5 bases). Germline CDR1 MNHEY, CDR2 SVGAGI. V lost 0 bases to trimming and J lost 7 bases, with 12 bases between them. The CDR3 runs 14 residues. The chain's CDR3 is CASSYSGGVSGYTF. CDR3 DNA: TGTGCCAGCAGTTACTCCGGAGGGGTGAGTGGCTACACCTTC.

The V call is TRBV5-1, the J call TRBJ2-2; the D gene is possibly TRBD1 (6 bases). The V end was cut by 0 bases, the J end by 6 bases, with 9 bases between. Germline CDR1 and CDR2: SGHRS and YFSETQ. The length of the CDR3 is 14 residues. The CDR3 bases are TGCGCCAGCAGCTTGGACAGGGTGGCCGGGGAGCTGTTTTTT. Its translation: CASSLDRVAGELFF.

The chain links TRBV2 to TRBJ2-7; 9 bases line up with TRBD1. This CDR3 spans 15 amino acids. The germline gives CDR1 SNHLY, CDR2 FYNNEI. V trimming: 10 bases; J trimming: 3 bases; junction bases outside the gene matches: 13. CDR3 nucleotides: TGTGCCACTTCAACTGGGGGACAGGGCTTCTACGAGCAGTACTTC. Amino acid sequence: CATSTGGQGFYEQYF. The full variable domain, with the rest looked up from reference TRBV2 and TRBJ2-7, is EPEVTQTPSHQVTQMGQEVILRCVPISNHLYFYWYRQILGQKVEFLVSFYNNEISEKSEIFDDQFSVERPDGSNFTLKIRSTKLEDSAMYFCATSTGGQGFYEQYFGPGTRLTVT.

The rearrangement links TRBV5-1 to TRBJ2-7; TRBD1 matches 8 bases. The CDR3 loop spans 15 amino acids. Germline loops: CDR1 SGHRS, CDR2 YFSETQ. Losses at the gene ends were 4 bases for V and 4 bases for J; bases not matched to a gene: 10. CDR3 bases: TGCGCCAGCAGCGATGGACAGGGCGAGTGGTACGAGCAGTACTTC. Translation: CASSDGQGEWYEQYF.

This rearrangement joins TRBV2 to TRBJ2-2; a possible D gene is TRBD2 (6 bases). The V gene lost 8 bases and the J gene lost 7 bases, with 17 bases spanning the gap. CDR3 length: 14 residues. The V gene's germline CDR1 is SNHLY and CDR2 FYNNEI. The CDR3 DNA reads as TGTGCCAGCCTAGAGATCGGGAGTAGCGGGGAGCTGTTTTTT. Its translation: CASLEIGSSGELFF.

J is TRBJ2-1 and V is TRBV7-2; TRBD1 matches at 8 bases. Germline CDR1 SGHTA, CDR2 FQGNSA. Losses at the gene ends were 4 bases for V and 9 bases for J; bases not matched to a gene: 5. The CDR3 has 13 residues. The CDR3 loop reads CASSSQGAGEQFF. CDR3 DNA: TGTGCCAGCAGCTCCCAGGGGGCAGGTGAGCAGTTCTTC. The full variable domain, completed using reference TRBV7-2 and TRBJ2-1, is GAGVSQSPSNKVTEKGKDVELRCDPISGHTALYWYRQSLGQGLEFLIYFQGNSAPDKSGLPSDRFSAERTGGSVSTLTIQRTQQEDSAVYLCASSSQGAGEQFFGPGTRLTVL.

V usage is TRBV5-8 and J usage is TRBJ1-5; D gene ambiguous. The CDR3 has 13 amino acids. Trimming took off 7 bases at V and 3 bases at J, with 11 bases between the two ends. Per the germline V gene, CDR1 is SGHTS and CDR2 is YDEGEE. CDR3 sequence (DNA): TGTGCCAGCGGGCGACGGATCAATCAGCCCCAGCATTTT. Translating gives CASGRRINQPQHF.

This chain joins TRBV29-1 and TRBJ1-1; TRBD1 might be the D (6 bases). Looked up from germline, CDR1 is SQVTM and CDR2 is ANQGSEA. With 5 bases removed from V and 5 bases from J, the gap between germline ends came to 15 bases. This CDR3 contains 13 residues. In DNA form, the CDR3 reads TGCAGCGTTTCAGGGGAGACGAGAACTGAAGCTTTCTTT. Translation: CSVSGETRTEAFF.

The chain recombines TRBV27 with TRBJ2-1; TRBD2 matches at 11 bases. The CDR3 totals 13 residues. In germline, CDR1 is MNHEY, CDR2 SMNVEV (reference sequence). J was trimmed by 7 bases and V by 10 bases; bases with no gene match: 6. CDR3 sequence (DNA): TGTGCCATAAGGGCTAGCGGGGGGAATGAGCAGTTCTTC. It is translated as CAIRASGGNEQFF.

The V and J genes are TRBV2 and TRBJ1-5, with TRBD1 matching 7 bases. Germline loops: CDR1 SNHLY, CDR2 FYNNEI. The CDR3 totals 18 residues. V was pared by 2 bases and J by 0 bases, with 10 bases of the junction left unmatched. As DNA, the CDR3 is TGTGCCAGCAGTGAACCTCAAGTGGGGACAGATAGCAATCAGCCCCAGCATTTT. Translation gives CASSEPQVGTDSNQPQHF. Drawing the rest from reference TRBV2 and TRBJ1-5, the complete variable domain is EPEVTQTPSHQVTQMGQEVILRCVPISNHLYFYWYRQILGQKVEFLVSFYNNEISEKSEIFDDQFSVERPDGSNFTLKIRSTKLEDSAMYFCASSEPQVGTDSNQPQHFGDGTRLSIL.

This chain joins TRBV5-8 and TRBJ2-2, with D possibly matching TRBD2 (5 bases). With 2 bases removed from V and 7 bases from J, the gap between germline ends came to 12 bases. CDR1 and CDR2 (germline): SGHTS, YDEGEE. The CDR3 covers 14 residues. CDR3 region: CASSLGSFNGELFF. The CDR3 DNA reads as TGTGCCAGCAGCTTAGGGAGCTTTAACGGGGAGCTGTTTTTT.

The rearrangement joins TRBV28 to TRBJ1-1, with D tentatively TRBD1 (5 bases). The V end was cut by 5 bases, the J end by 6 bases, with 13 bases between. The CDR3 has 13 residues. CDR1 and CDR2 from the germline V gene are MDHEN and SYDVKM. CDR3 bases: TGTGCCAGCAGTCTCTCGCAGGGCCCTGAAGCTTTCTTT. It is translated as CASSLSQGPEAFF.

The chain employs TRBV19 and TRBJ1-4; TRBD1 agrees at 9 bases. This CDR3 contains 15 residues. In germline, CDR1 is LNHDA, CDR2 SQIVND (reference sequence). The ends lost 5 bases at V and 4 bases at J; junction bases unmatched: 5. CDR3: CASSPRQGVNEKLFF. CDR3 nucleotide sequence: TGTGCCAGTAGTCCCCGACAGGGGGTTAATGAAAAACTGTTTTTT.

The table lists this clone with a count of one. The chain is built from TRBV5-4 and TRBJ2-2; D remains unclear. CDR3 length: 14 amino acids. Germline CDR1 reads SGHNT; CDR2 reads YYREEE (reference sequence). V shed 0 bases and J shed 1 base, with 4 bases lying between them. CDR3 region: CASSLGQNTGELFF. The CDR3 bases are TGTGCCAGCAGCTTGGGACAGAACACCGGGGAGCTGTTTTTT.

The V and J genes are TRBV28 and TRBJ1-3; maybe TRBD1 (6 bases). V was trimmed by 5 bases and J by 2 bases, leaving 19 bases between them. The CDR3 is 17 residues long. Germline-derived CDR1 and CDR2 are MDHEN and SYDVKM. CDR3 DNA: TGTGCCAGCAGTGTTCCGTGGGACAACTTGCCTGGAAACACCATATATTTT. This sequence encodes CASSVPWDNLPGNTIYF.